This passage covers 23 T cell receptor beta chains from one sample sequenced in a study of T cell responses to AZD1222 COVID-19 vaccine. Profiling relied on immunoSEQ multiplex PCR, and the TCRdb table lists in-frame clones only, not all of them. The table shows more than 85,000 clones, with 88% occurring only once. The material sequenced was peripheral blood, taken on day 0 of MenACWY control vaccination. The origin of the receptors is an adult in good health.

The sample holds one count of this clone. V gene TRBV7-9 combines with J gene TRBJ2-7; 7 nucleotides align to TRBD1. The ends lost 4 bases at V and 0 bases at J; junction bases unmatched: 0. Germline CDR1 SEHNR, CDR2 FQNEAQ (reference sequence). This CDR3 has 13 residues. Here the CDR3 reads CASSWDSSYEQYF. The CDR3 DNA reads TGTGCCAGCAGCTGGGACAGCTCCTACGAGCAGTACTTC.

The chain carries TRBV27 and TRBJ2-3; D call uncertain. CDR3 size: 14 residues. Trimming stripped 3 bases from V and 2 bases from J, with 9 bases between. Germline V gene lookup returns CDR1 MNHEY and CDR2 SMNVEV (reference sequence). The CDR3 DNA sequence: TGTGCCAGCAGTTTGCAGACATCCACAGATACGCAGTATTTT. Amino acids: CASSLQTSTDTQYF.

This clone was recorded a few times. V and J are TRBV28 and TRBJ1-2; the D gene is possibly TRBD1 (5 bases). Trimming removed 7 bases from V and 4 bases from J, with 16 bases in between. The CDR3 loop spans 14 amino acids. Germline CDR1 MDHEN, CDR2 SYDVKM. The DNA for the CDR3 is TGTGCCAGCATGGAGGGGTTTAATACCTATGGCTACACCTTC. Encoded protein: CASMEGFNTYGYTF.

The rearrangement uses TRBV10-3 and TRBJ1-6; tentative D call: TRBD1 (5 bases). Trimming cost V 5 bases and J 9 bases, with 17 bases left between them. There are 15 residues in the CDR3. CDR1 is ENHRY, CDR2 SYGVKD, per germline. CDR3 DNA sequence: TGTGCCATCAGTAGACAGTCGGATGGGGGTTCACCCCTCCACTTT. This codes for CAISRQSDGGSPLHF.

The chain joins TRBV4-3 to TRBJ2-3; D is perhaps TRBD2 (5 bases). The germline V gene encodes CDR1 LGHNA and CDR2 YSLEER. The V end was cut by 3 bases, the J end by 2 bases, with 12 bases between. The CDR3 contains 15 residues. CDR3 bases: TGCGCCAGCAGCCAGGCCCGGGGTCCCACAGATACGCAGTATTTT. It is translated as CASSQARGPTDTQYF.

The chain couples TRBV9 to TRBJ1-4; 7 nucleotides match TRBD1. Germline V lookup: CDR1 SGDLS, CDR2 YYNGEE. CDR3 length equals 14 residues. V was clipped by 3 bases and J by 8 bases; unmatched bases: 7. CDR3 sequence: CASSGDRVNEKLFF. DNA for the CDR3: TGTGCCAGCAGCGGAGACAGGGTTAACGAAAAACTGTTTTTT.

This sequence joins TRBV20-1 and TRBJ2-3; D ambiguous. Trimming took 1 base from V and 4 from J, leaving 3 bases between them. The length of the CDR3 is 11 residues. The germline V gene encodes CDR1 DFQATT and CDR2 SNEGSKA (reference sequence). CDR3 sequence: CSARVSDTQYF. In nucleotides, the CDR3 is TGCAGTGCTAGAGTCTCAGATACGCAGTATTTT.

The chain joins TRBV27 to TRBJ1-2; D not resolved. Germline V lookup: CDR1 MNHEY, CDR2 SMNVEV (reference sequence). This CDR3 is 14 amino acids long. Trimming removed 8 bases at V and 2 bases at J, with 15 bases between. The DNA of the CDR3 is TGTGCCAGCGGCCGGTTGTATGAAAACTATGGCTACACCTTC. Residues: CASGRLYENYGYTF.

The CDR3 loop is CASSSLIDGLQYF. The DNA for the CDR3 is TGTGCCAGCAGTTCCTTAATCGACGGTTTGCAGTACTTC. The rearrangement joins TRBV28 to TRBJ2-7, with D uncertain. Germline-derived CDR1 and CDR2 are MDHEN and SYDVKM. CDR3 length: 13 residues. The V and J ends lost 4 bases and 9 bases respectively, with 16 bases between them.

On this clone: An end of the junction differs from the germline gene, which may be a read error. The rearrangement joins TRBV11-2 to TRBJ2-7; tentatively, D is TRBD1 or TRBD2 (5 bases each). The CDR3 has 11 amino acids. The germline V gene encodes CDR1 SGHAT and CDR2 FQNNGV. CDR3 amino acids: CASSESGTDFF. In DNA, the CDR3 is TGTGCCAGCAGCGAGAGTGGGACCGACTTCTTC.

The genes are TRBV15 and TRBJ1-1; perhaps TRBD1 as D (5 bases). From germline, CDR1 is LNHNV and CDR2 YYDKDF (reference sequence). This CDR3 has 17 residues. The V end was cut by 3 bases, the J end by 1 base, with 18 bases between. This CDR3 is CATSSEGGTAENTEAFF. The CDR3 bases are TGTGCCACCAGCAGCGAAGGCGGGACCGCCGAGAACACTGAAGCTTTCTTT.

The CDR3 region is CASSPAGTGVKGNQPQHF. CDR3 bases: TGTGCCAGTAGTCCCGCGGGAACAGGGGTCAAGGGCAATCAGCCCCAGCATTTT. The chain couples TRBV19 to TRBJ1-5, with TRBD1 matching over 7 bases. CDR1 is LNHDA and CDR2 is SQIVND in the germline V gene (reference sequence). The V gene end was trimmed by 5 bases and the J gene end by 2 bases; junction bases not matched to a gene: 15. The CDR3 spans 18 residues.

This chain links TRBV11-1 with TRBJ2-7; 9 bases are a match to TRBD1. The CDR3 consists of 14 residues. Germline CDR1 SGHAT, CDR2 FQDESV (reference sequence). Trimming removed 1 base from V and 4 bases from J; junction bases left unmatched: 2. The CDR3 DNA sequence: TGTGCCAGCAGCTTAGGGGACAGGGCTTACGAGCAGTACTTC. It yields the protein CASSLGDRAYEQYF.

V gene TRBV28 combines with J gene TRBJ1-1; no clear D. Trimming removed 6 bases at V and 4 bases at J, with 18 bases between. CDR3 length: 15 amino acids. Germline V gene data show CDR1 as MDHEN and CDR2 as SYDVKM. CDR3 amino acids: CASRRQGRIGTEAFF. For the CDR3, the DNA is TGTGCCAGCAGACGTCAAGGTAGGATAGGCACTGAAGCTTTCTTT.

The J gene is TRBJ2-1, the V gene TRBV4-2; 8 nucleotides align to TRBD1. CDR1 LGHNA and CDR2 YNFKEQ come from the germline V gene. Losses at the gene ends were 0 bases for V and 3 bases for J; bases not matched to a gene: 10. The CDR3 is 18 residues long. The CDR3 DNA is TGTGCCAGCAGCCAAGATCGGACAGGGCTGGAGTACTACAATGAGCAGTTCTTC. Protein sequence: CASSQDRTGLEYYNEQFF.

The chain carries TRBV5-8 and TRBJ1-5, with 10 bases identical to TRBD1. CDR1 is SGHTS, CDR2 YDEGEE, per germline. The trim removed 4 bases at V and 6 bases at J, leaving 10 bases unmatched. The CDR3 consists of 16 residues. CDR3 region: CASSPSGGQGVQPQHF. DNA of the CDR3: TGTGCCAGCAGCCCTTCCGGCGGACAGGGGGTTCAGCCCCAGCATTTT.

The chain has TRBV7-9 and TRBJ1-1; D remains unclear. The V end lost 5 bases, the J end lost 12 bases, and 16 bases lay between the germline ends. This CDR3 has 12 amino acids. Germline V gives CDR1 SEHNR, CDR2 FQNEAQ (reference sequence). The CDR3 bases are TGTGCCAGCAGCCCGAGGACTCTCGGGACTTTCTTT. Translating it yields CASSPRTLGTFF.

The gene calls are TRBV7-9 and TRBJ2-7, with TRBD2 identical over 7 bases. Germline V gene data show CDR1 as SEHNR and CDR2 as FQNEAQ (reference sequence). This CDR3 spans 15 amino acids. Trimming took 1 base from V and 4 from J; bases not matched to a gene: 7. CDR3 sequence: CASSLDGGSWYEQYF. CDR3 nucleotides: TGTGCCAGCAGCTTAGATGGCGGGAGCTGGTACGAGCAGTACTTC.

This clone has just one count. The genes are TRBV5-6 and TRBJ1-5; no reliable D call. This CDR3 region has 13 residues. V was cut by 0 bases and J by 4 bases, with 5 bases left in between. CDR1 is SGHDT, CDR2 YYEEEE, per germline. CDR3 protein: CASSLGRNQPQHF. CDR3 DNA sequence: TGTGCCAGCAGCTTGGGTAGAAATCAGCCCCAGCATTTT.

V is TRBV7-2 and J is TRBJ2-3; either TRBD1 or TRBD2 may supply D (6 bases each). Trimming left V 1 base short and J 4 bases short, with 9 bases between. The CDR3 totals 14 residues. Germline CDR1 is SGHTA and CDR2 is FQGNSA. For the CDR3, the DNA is TGTGCCAGCAGCTTAGGGGGGGCGTCAGATACGCAGTATTTT. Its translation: CASSLGGASDTQYF.

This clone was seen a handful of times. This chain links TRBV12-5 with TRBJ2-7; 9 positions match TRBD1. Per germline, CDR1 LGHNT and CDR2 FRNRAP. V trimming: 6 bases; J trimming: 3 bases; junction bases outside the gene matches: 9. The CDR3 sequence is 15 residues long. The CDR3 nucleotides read TGTGCTAGTGGCCCTCCCGGGACAGGGTTCTACGAGCAGTACTTC. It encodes CASGPPGTGFYEQYF. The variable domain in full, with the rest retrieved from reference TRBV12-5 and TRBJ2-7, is DARVTQTPRHKVTEMGQEVTMRCQPILGHNTVFWYRQTMMQGLELLAYFRNRAPLDDSGMPKDRFSAEMPDATLATLKIQPSEPRDSAVYFCASGPPGTGFYEQYFGPGTRLTVT.

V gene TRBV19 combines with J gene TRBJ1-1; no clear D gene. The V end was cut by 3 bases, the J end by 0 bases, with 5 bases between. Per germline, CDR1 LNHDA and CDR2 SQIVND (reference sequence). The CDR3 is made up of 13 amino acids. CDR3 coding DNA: TGTGCCAGTAGTATCTTACTGAACACTGAAGCTTTCTTT. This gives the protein CASSILLNTEAFF. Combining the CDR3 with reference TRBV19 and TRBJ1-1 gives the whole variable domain DGGITQSPKYLFRKEGQNVTLSCEQNLNHDAMYWYRQDPGQGLRLIYYSQIVNDFQKGDIAEGYSVSREKKESFPLTVTSAQKNPTAFYLCASSILLNTEAFFGQGTRLTVV.

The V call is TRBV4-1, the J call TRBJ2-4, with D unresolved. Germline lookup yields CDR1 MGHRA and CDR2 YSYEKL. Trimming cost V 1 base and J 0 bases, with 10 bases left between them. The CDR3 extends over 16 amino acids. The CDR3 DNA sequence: TGCGCCAGCAGCCAAGTGTTAGGCCTAGCCAAAAACATTCAGTACTTC. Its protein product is CASSQVLGLAKNIQYF.